This T cell receptor beta chain was recovered during a study of blood T cell repertoires in COVID-19. Assay used: immunoSEQ multiplex PCR; TCRdb lists only in-frame clones, some missing. Here the sample spans some 180,000 clones, roughly four fifths being singletons. The ends lost 4 bases at V and 6 bases at J; junction bases unmatched: 13. The length of the CDR3 is 17 residues. Germline V lookup: CDR1 LGHDT, CDR2 YNNKEL (reference sequence). Sample: peripheral blood. The chain employs TRBV3-1 (or the pseudogene TRBV3-2) and TRBJ2-2, with 8 bases aligning to TRBD1. The sequence derives from a man aged 50 to 60 who had recovered from COVID-19. CDR3 residues: CASSPNSGGGSAGELFF. The CDR3 coding sequence is TGTGCCAGCAGCCCTAACTCAGGGGGCGGTTCAGCCGGGGAGCTGTTTTTT.